This is a list of T cell receptor beta chains from one sample in a study of memory CD4+ T cells and cytomegalovirus serostatus. Profiling relied on immunoSEQ multiplex PCR, and the TCRdb table lists in-frame clones only, not all of them. Among around 99,000 clones listed, about 80% were seen once. Sequences were obtained from memory CD4+ T cells from blood. All receptors derive from an adult in good health and CMV-seropositive. CDR3s include the opening cysteine and the closing phenylalanine or tryptophan. The D gene is left open where the match is weak. Size is omitted from some rows. Given values are once, few, many or a class for expanded clones.

TRBD2	TRBV13	NA	TRBJ2-3	15	CASSSTSGGRDTQYF	TGTGCCAGCAGCTCAACTAGCGGGGGGAGAGATACGCAGTATTTT
NA	TRBV19	NA	TRBJ2-3	16	CASSPIDASDTDTQYF	TGTGCCAGTAGCCCAATAGACGCTAGCGACACAGATACGCAGTATTTT
TRBD1	TRBV6-5	NA	TRBJ2-3	15	CASKTNRGTTDTQYF	TGTGCCAGCAAAACGAACAGGGGAACCACAGATACGCAGTATTTT
NA	TRBV4-2	NA	TRBJ2-7	14	CASRIPLGEYEQYF	TGTGCCAGCAGGATCCCCCTCGGAGAATACGAGCAGTACTTC
TRBD2	TRBV30	NA	TRBJ2-3	16	CAWRGWASGAVDTQYF	TGTGCCTGGAGGGGGTGGGCTAGCGGAGCCGTAGATACGCAGTATTTT
TRBD1	TRBV5-1	NA	TRBJ1-2	15	CASSLGTGFFYGYTF	TGCGCCAGCAGCTTAGGGACAGGTTTCTTCTATGGCTACACCTTC
TRBD1	TRBV6-1	few	TRBJ2-7	12	CATGTAAYEQYF	TGTGCCACTGGGACAGCCGCCTACGAGCAGTACTTC
NA	TRBV27	NA	TRBJ1-4	14	CASTGGATNEKLFF	TGTGCCAGCACGGGGGGGGCAACTAATGAAAAACTGTTTTTT
NA	TRBV28	NA	TRBJ2-7	15	CASSQTAGLFYEQYF	TGTGCCAGCAGTCAGACGGCGGGACTCTTCTACGAGCAGTACTTC
NA	TRBV7-9	NA	TRBJ2-6	16	CASSLAQGSGANVLTF	TGTGCCAGCAGCTTAGCACAGGGCTCTGGGGCCAACGTCCTGACTTTC
NA	TRBV28	few	TRBJ1-3	15	CASRSAQGSGNTIYF	TGTGCCAGCAGGTCAGCTCAGGGTTCTGGAAACACCATATATTTT
NA	TRBV6-5	NA	TRBJ2-7	14	CASSTSGLTYEQYF	NA
NA	TRBV7-2	NA	TRBJ2-1	17	CASSSPTSTLTYNEQFF	TGTGCCAGCAGCTCGCCTACATCCACGCTTACCTACAATGAGCAGTTCTTC
NA	TRBV2	NA	TRBJ2-5	12	CASRPGRGSQYF	TGTGCCAGCAGGCCGGGTAGGGGGTCCCAGTACTTC
NA	TRBV9	NA	TRBJ1-1	13	CASSVVNSPLAFF	TGTGCCAGCAGCGTAGTAAACAGCCCGTTAGCTTTCTTT
NA	TRBV28	once	TRBJ2-3	15	CASSLGAENTDTQYF	TGTGCCAGCAGTTTAGGTGCAGAAAACACAGATACGCAGTATTTT
TRBD1	TRBV7-2	NA	TRBJ1-1	14	CASSSGTGDAEAFF	TGTGCCAGCAGCTCCGGGACAGGGGACGCCGAAGCTTTCTTT
NA	TRBV20-1	NA	TRBJ2-7	11	CSAERNYEQYF	TGCAGTGCTGAACGGAACTACGAGCAGTACTTC
TRBD1	TRBV6-5	NA	TRBJ1-1	16	CASSYRRQGPNTEAFF	TGTGCCAGCAGTTACCGTCGACAGGGGCCGAACACTGAAGCTTTCTTT
NA	TRBV11-2	NA	TRBJ1-3	16	CASSLDIRISGNTIYF	TGTGCCAGCAGCTTAGATATCCGGATCTCTGGAAACACCATATATTTT
NA	TRBV2	NA	TRBJ1-1	13	CASSLDMNTEAFF	TGTGCCAGCAGCTTAGATATGAACACTGAAGCTTTCTTT
NA	TRBV29-1	NA	TRBJ2-4	15	CSVEDQTYGKNIQYF	TGCAGCGTTGAAGATCAGACTTATGGCAAAAACATTCAGTACTTC
TRBD2	TRBV7-3	NA	TRBJ2-3	15	CASSLSGESTDTQYF	TGTGCCAGCAGCCTTAGCGGGGAAAGCACAGATACGCAGTATTTT
TRBD1	TRBV7-9	NA	TRBJ1-4	15	CASSPGQGEAEKLFF	TGTGCCAGCAGCCCGGGCCAGGGGGAAGCGGAAAAACTGTTTTTT
NA	TRBV7-3	NA	TRBJ1-1	13	CASSRGGDTEAFF	TGTGCCAGCAGCCGCGGGGGGGACACTGAAGCTTTCTTT
NA	TRBV7-2	NA	TRBJ2-2	18	CASSPRPSTGPNTGELFF	TGTGCCAGCAGCCCCCGACCTTCGACAGGACCTAACACCGGGGAGCTGTTTTTT
NA	TRBV27	NA	TRBJ2-5	13	CASSLGAQETQYF	TGTGCCAGCAGTTTAGGGGCCCAAGAGACCCAGTACTTC
NA	TRBV30	NA	TRBJ2-7	12	CAWSPSPGEQYF	TGTGCCTGGAGTCCATCCCCTGGTGAGCAGTACTTC
TRBD1	TRBV7-9	few	TRBJ1-3	15	CASSPDRFSGNTIYF	TGTGCCAGCAGCCCGGACAGGTTCTCTGGAAACACCATATATTTT
NA	TRBV30	once	TRBJ2-4	14	CACSSRTPISIQYF	TGTGCCTGTTCTTCGAGGACTCCGATAAGCATTCAGTACTTC
NA	TRBV19	NA	TRBJ1-2	15	CASSIAGTPNYGYTF	TGTGCCAGTAGTATAGCCGGGACACCAAACTATGGCTACACCTTC
TRBD2	TRBV14	NA	TRBJ2-1	16	CASSQVGLAGDNEQFF	TGTGCCAGCAGCCAAGTAGGCCTAGCGGGAGACAATGAGCAGTTCTTC
NA	TRBV27	NA	TRBJ2-2	15	CASSRSGANTGELFF	TGTGCCAGCAGCCGTAGCGGAGCGAACACCGGGGAGCTGTTTTTT
TRBD1	TRBV28	once	TRBJ2-7	13	CASRTGGSYEQYF	TGTGCCAGCAGGACAGGGGGTTCCTACGAGCAGTACTTC
NA	TRBV10-1	NA	TRBJ1-5	10	CARDCLPQHF	TGCGCCAGAGACTGCCTCCCCCAGCATTTT
NA	TRBV18	NA	TRBJ2-1	12	CASSSLREEQFF	TGTGCCAGCTCATCACTTCGAGAGGAACAGTTCTTC
TRBD1	TRBV2	NA	TRBJ2-7	12	CASTSTGEGQYF	TGTGCCAGCACTAGCACAGGGGAAGGACAGTACTTC
NA	TRBV18	NA	TRBJ1-5	14	CASSGTLSNQPQHF	TGTGCCAGCTCCGGGACTCTCAGCAATCAGCCCCAGCATTTT
NA	TRBV29-1	NA	TRBJ2-4	13	CSVEGTAKNIQYF	TGCAGCGTTGAAGGGACAGCCAAAAACATTCAGTACTTC
NA	TRBV18	NA	TRBJ2-7	13	CASSPAISYEQYF	TGTGCCAGCTCACCGGCAATATCCTACGAGCAGTACTTC
NA	TRBV7-9	NA	TRBJ2-4	13	CASSFGGQDIQYF	TGTGCCAGCAGCTTCGGGGGGCAGGACATTCAGTACTTC
NA	TRBV2	NA	TRBJ1-1	13	CASRRDGGIEAFF	TGTGCCAGCAGGAGGGACGGGGGTATTGAAGCTTTCTTT
TRBD2	TRBV18	NA	TRBJ2-1	15	CASSRPGLSYNEQFF	TGTGCCAGCTCGCGGCCGGGACTAAGCTACAATGAGCAGTTCTTC
TRBD1	TRBV7-8	NA	TRBJ1-5	15	CASSRLTGVPQPQHF	TGTGCCAGCAGCCGACTTACAGGGGTTCCTCAGCCCCAGCATTTT
NA	TRBV6-5	NA	TRBJ1-1	14	CASSYDRKNTEAFF	TGTGCCAGCAGTTACGACAGGAAGAACACTGAAGCTTTCTTT
TRBD2	TRBV7-2	few	TRBJ2-2	15	CASSPGRPGTGELFF	TGTGCCAGCAGCCCCGGGAGGCCCGGCACCGGGGAGCTGTTTTTT
TRBD2	TRBV6-5	NA	TRBJ2-1	15	CASSPSGISYNEQFF	TGTGCCAGCAGCCCTAGCGGGATCTCCTACAATGAGCAGTTCTTC
NA	TRBV13	NA	TRBJ2-1	12	CASSTRYNEQFF	TGTGCCAGCAGCACCCGGTACAATGAGCAGTTCTTC
NA	TRBV6-1	NA	TRBJ1-5	14	CASSEANSAQPQHF	TGTGCCAGCAGTGAAGCGAACAGCGCTCAGCCCCAGCATTTT
TRBD2	TRBV28	NA	TRBJ2-7	16	CASRRNGLAASYEQYF	TGTGCCAGCAGGCGAAACGGACTAGCGGCTTCCTACGAGCAGTACTTC
NA	TRBV28	NA	TRBJ1-2	17	CASSLARPGRTNYGYTF	TGTGCCAGCAGTTTGGCCCGCCCCGGGAGGACTAACTATGGCTACACCTTC